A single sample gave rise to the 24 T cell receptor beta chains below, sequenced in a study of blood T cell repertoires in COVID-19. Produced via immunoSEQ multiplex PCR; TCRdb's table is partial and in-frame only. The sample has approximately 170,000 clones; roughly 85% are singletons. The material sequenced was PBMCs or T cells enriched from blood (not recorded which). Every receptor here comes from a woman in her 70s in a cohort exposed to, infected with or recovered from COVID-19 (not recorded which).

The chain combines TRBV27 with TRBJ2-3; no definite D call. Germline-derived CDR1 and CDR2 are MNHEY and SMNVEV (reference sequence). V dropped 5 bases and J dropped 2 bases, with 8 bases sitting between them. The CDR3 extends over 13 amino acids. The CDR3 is CASSGQNTDTQYF. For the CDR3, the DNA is TGTGCCAGCAGTGGGCAGAACACAGATACGCAGTATTTT.

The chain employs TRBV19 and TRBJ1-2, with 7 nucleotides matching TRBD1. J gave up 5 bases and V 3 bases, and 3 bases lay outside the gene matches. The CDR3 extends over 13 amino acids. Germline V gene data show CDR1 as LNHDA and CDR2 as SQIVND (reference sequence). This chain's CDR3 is CASSIPTGYGYTF. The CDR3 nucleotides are TGTGCCAGTAGTATCCCGACAGGGTATGGCTACACCTTC. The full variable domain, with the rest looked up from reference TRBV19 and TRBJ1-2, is DGGITQSPKYLFRKEGQNVTLSCEQNLNHDAMYWYRQDPGQGLRLIYYSQIVNDFQKGDIAEGYSVSREKKESFPLTVTSAQKNPTAFYLCASSIPTGYGYTFGSGTRLTVV.

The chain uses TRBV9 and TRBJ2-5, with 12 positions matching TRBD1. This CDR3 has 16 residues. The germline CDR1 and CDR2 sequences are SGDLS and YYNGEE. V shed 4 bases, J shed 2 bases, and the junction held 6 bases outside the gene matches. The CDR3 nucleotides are TGTGCCAGCAGCCCAGGGACAGGGGGCGTACAAGAGACCCAGTACTTC. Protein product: CASSPGTGGVQETQYF.

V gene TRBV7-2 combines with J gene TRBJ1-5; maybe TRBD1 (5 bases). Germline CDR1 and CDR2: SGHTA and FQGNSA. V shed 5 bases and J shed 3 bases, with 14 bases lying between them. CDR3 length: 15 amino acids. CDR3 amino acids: CASSPTQGYNQPQHF. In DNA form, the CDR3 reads TGTGCCAGCAGCCCTACTCAGGGTTACAATCAGCCCCAGCATTTT.

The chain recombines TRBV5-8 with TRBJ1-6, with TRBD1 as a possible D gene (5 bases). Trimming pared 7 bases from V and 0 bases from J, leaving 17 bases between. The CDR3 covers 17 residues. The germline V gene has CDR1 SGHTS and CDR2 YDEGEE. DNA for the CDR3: TGTGCCAGCCCCTTGGTGGAGGGACTCTCCTATAATTCACCCCTCCACTTT. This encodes CASPLVEGLSYNSPLHF.

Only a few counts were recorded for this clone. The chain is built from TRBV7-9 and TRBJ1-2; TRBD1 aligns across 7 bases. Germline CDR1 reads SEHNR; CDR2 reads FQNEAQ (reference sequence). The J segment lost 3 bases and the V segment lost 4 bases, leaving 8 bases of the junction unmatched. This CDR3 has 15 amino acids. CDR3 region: CASSSPLDRDYGYTF. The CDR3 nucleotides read TGTGCCAGCAGCTCCCCCTTAGACAGGGACTATGGCTACACCTTC.

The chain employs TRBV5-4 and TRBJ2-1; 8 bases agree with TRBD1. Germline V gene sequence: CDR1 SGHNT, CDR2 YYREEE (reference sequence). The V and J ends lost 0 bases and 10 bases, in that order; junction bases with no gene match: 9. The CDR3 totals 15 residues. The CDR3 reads CASSLGQGAWGEQFF. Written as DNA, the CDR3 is TGTGCCAGCAGCTTGGGTCAGGGGGCGTGGGGCGAGCAGTTCTTC.

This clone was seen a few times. For the CDR3, the DNA is TGTGCCAGCAGCTTATGGGGGCTCTACCACAATGAGCAGTTCTTC. Translating it yields CASSLWGLYHNEQFF. The V and J genes are TRBV7-2 and TRBJ2-1; TRBD1 might be the D (6 bases). The CDR3 length is 15 residues. V was trimmed by 2 bases and J by 5 bases, leaving 13 bases between them. Germline lookup yields CDR1 SGHTA and CDR2 FQGNSA.

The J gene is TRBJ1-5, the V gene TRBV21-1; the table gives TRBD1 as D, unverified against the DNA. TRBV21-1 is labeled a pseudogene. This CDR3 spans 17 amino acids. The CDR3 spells CASSTFPQGISNQPQHF. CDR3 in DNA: TGTGCCAGCAGCACCTTCCCTCAGGGAATCAGCAATCAGCCCCAGCATTTT.

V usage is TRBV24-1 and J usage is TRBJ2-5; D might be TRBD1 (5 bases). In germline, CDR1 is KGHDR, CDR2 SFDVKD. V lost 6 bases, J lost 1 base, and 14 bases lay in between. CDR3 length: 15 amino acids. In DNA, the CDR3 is TGTGCCACCAGTTGGTCCCTGGGGCCCCAAGAGACCCAGTACTTC. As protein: CATSWSLGPQETQYF.

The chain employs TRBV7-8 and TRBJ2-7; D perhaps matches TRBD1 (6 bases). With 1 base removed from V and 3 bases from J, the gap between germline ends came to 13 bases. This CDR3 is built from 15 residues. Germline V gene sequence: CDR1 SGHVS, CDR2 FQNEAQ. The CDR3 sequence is CASSLVTGQNYEQYF. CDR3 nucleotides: TGTGCCAGCAGCTTAGTCACGGGACAAAACTACGAGCAGTACTTC.

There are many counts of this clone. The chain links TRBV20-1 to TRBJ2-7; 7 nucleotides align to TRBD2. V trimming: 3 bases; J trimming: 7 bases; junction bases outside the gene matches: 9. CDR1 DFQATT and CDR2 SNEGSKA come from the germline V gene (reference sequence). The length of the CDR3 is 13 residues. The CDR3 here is CSASLGGTREQYF. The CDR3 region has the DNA TGCAGTGCTAGTCTGGGGGGGACTCGAGAGCAGTACTTC.

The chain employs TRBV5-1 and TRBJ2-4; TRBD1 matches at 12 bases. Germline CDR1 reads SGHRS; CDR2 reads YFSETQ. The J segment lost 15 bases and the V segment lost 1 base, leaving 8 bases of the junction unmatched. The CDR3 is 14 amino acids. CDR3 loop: CASSLTGTGGEGYF. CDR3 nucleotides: TGCGCCAGCAGCTTGACCGGGACAGGGGGCGAAGGGTACTTC.

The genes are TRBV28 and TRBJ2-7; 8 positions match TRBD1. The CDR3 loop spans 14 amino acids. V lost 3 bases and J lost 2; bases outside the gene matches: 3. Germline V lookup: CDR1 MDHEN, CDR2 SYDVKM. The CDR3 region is CASSFRQGTYEQYF. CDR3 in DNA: TGTGCCAGCAGTTTTCGACAGGGGACCTACGAGCAGTACTTC.

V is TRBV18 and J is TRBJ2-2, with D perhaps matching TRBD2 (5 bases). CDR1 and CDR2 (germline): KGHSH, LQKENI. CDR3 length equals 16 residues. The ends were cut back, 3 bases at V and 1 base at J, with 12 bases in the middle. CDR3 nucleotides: TGTGCCAGCTCACCCCGGGCGGGCAGGAACACCGGGGAGCTGTTTTTT. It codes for CASSPRAGRNTGELFF.

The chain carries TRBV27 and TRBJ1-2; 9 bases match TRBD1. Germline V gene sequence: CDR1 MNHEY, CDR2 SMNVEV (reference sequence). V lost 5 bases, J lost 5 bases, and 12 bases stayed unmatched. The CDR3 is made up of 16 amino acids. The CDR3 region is CASSLVGDRARYGYTF. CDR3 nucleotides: TGTGCCAGCAGTCTAGTCGGGGACAGGGCGAGGTATGGCTACACCTTC.

The CDR3 protein is CASSFSRGNTEAFF. The CDR3 coding sequence is TGTGCCAGCAGCTTTAGTCGGGGGAACACTGAAGCTTTCTTT. The V gene is TRBV11-2, the J gene TRBJ1-1; no firm D call. CDR1 and CDR2 from the germline V gene are SGHAT and FQNNGV. The CDR3 has 14 residues. V lost 3 bases, J lost 1 base, and 9 bases lay in between.

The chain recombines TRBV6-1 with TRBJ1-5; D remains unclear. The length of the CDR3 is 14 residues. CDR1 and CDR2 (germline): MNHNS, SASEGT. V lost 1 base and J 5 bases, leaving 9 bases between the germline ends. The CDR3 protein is CASSEGGGYQPQHF. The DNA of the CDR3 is TGTGCCAGCAGTGAAGGGGGAGGGTATCAGCCCCAGCATTTT.

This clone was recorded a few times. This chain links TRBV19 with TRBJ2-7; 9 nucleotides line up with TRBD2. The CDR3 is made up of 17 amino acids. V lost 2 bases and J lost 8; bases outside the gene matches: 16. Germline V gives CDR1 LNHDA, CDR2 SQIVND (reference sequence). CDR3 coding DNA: TGTGCCAGTAGTATACGGTCTAGCGGGGCGGGGCCCACCCAGCAGTACTTC. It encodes CASSIRSSGAGPTQQYF.

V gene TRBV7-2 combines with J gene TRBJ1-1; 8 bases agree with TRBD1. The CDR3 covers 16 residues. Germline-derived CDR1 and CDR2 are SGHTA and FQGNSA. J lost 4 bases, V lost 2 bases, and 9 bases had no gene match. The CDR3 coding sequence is TGTGCCAGCAGCTTAATGACAGGGGCATGGGGCACTGAAGCTTTCTTT. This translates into CASSLMTGAWGTEAFF.

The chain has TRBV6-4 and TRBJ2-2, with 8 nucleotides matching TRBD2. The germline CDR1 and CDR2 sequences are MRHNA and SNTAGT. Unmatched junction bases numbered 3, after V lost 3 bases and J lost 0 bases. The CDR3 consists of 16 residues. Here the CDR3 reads CASSEQAGANTGELFF. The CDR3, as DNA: TGTGCCAGCAGTGAACAAGCGGGGGCGAACACCGGGGAGCTGTTTTTT.

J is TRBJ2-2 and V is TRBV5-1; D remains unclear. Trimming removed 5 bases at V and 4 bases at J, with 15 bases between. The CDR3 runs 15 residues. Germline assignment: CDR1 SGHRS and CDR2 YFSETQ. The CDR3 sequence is CASRTTASSTGELFF. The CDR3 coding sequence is TGCGCCAGCAGAACGACTGCTAGTAGCACCGGGGAGCTGTTTTTT.

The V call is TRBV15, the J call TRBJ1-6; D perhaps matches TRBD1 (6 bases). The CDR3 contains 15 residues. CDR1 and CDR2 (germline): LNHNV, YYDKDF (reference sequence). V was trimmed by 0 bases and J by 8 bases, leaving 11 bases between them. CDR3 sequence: CATSRDPGADSPLHF. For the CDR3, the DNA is TGTGCCACCAGCAGAGATCCAGGGGCTGATTCACCCCTCCACTTT.

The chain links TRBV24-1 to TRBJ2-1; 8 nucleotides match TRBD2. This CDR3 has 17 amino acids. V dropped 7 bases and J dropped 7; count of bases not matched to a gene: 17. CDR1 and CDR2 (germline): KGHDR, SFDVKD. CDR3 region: CATSGLSGRGRVNEQFF. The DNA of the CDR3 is TGTGCCACCAGCGGCTTAAGCGGGAGAGGGAGGGTAAATGAGCAGTTCTTC.